This T cell receptor (beta chain) derives from a study of blood T cell repertoires in COVID-19. The wider study: Samples representing acute and convalescent COVID-19 were sourced from the United States, Italy and Spain. From T cells, B-cell-depleted T cells, or PBMCs came the material, which was cDNA or gDNA.

CDR1 SGHNT and CDR2 YENEEA come from the germline V gene. This CDR3 has 15 residues. V dropped 4 bases and J dropped 3; count of bases not matched to a gene: 5. As handled by the study authors: Quantification of nucleated cells was approximated via reference gene primer amplification. Generated by immunoSEQ multiplex PCR, the TCRdb table keeps only in-frame clones and is missing some. Clonal size and the V and J genes are those of that table, whereas D and trimming came from the DNA. This sample has 300,000 to 400,000 clones, with approximately 87% found just once. The specimen was peripheral blood. This clonotype was obtained from a woman in her 30s with COVID-19, enrolled during active disease. V is TRBV11-3 and J is TRBJ2-3; 9 nucleotides align to TRBD2. The CDR3 DNA sequence: TGTGCCAGCAGCTCATTGGCGGGAGGGACAGATACGCAGTATTTT. It specifies CASSSLAGGTDTQYF.